Listed below are T cell receptor beta chains from one sample, sequenced in a study of blood T cell repertoires in COVID-19. Method: immunoSEQ multiplex PCR; TCRdb's copy keeps in-frame clones and lacks some. The sample carries just over 300,000 clones, approximately 90% recorded once. Sequenced input: peripheral blood. These receptor sequences come from a man younger than 35 with active or convalescent COVID-19. Both conserved end residues are part of each CDR3. A D gene is named only where the DNA matches it firmly. Clone sizes are given selectively: once, few, many, or a class where the clone is expanded.

v_gene	d_gene	abundance	j_gene	CDR3nt	CDR3aa
TRBV29-1	.	once	TRBJ1-3	TGCAGCGTTGAGAAGGGCGAGGCGGGACTTCTTAATGGAAACACCATATATTTT	CSVEKGEAGLLNGNTIYF
TRBV7-9	.	.	TRBJ2-7	TGTGCCAGCAGCAAAACAGTGTTTGAGCAGTACTTC	CASSKTVFEQYF
TRBV27	TRBD1	.	TRBJ1-1	TGTGCCAGCACCCTGACAGGGGGACGGAACACTGAAGCTTTCTTT	CASTLTGGRNTEAFF
TRBV4-1	TRBD1	.	TRBJ2-7	TGCGCCAGCAGCCAAGAAGGGACAGGGGTGTACGAGCAGTACTTC	CASSQEGTGVYEQYF
TRBV28	TRBD1	once	TRBJ1-4	TGTGCCAGCAGTTCCTCACCGAGGACAGGGGCGGAAAAACTGTTTTTT	CASSSSPRTGAEKLFF
TRBV6-2/TRBV6-3	TRBD1	.	TRBJ2-2	TGTGCCAGCAGTTACCCCATATTCGGGACAGGGAACACCGGGGAGCTGTTTTTT	CASSYPIFGTGNTGELFF
TRBV4-1	.	.	TRBJ1-2	TGCGCCAGCAGCCTACCAGACAGCCGAGGTGGCTACACCTTC	CASSLPDSRGGYTF
TRBV19	TRBD1	few	TRBJ1-5	TGTGCCAGTAGTATATCCCCCGGGACAGGGAGTCAGCCCCAGCATTTT	CASSISPGTGSQPQHF
TRBV18	TRBD1	.	TRBJ1-3	TGTGCCAGCTCACCCGTCCCGGGACAGGGCCTTGGAAACACCATATATTTT	CASSPVPGQGLGNTIYF
TRBV6-5	TRBD1	.	TRBJ2-3	TGTGCCAGCAGTCGGACAGGGGGGGCGGGAGATACGCAGTATTTT	CASSRTGGAGDTQYF